Listed here are 8 T cell receptor beta chains from one sample, sequenced in a study of identical twins. MiXCR, run by TCRdb on the 5' RACE reads, gives a single entry per CDR3 protein. The repertoire holds approximately 220,000 distinct CDR3 sequences, less than 9.5% seen once, with roughly 5% in the top ten. The sequenced material came from memory (CD45RO+) T cells sorted from blood. These receptors were collected from a woman aged 18-30 years in good health.

The sample holds a few counts of this clonotype. The chain recombines TRBV20-1 with TRBJ2-7; possibly TRBD2 for D (5 bases). The CDR3 has 15 amino acids. Germline values: CDR1 DFQATT, CDR2 SNEGSKA (reference sequence). The V end lost 0 bases, the J end lost 2 bases, and 14 bases lay between the germline ends. The CDR3 sequence is CSARDHLAFPYEQYF. In DNA, the CDR3 is TGCAGTGCTAGAGATCATCTAGCTTTTCCCTACGAGCAGTACTTC.

This clonotype was seen a few times. The chain recombines TRBV29-1 with TRBJ1-1; D call uncertain. Trimming removed 0 bases at V and 11 bases at J, with 13 bases between. Germline V gene data show CDR1 as SQVTM and CDR2 as ANQGSEA. This CDR3 has 12 amino acids. Here the CDR3 reads CSVEEGSASAFF. For the CDR3, the DNA is TGCAGCGTTGAAGAGGGGTCGGCTTCGGCTTTCTTT.

This clonotype was seen repeatedly, ten times or more. The chain uses TRBV5-1 and TRBJ2-7; 7 nucleotides align to TRBD1. CDR3 length equals 14 residues. Per germline, CDR1 SGHRS and CDR2 YFSETQ. Trimming removed 4 bases from V and 11 bases from J; junction bases left unmatched: 15. The CDR3 loop reads CASSNPGTDRSKYF. CDR3 DNA: TGCGCCAGCAGCAACCCCGGGACAGATCGTTCGAAGTACTTC.

This clonotype has only a few counts. The gene calls are TRBV9 and TRBJ2-3; 7 nucleotides match TRBD2. Germline V gene data show CDR1 as SGDLS and CDR2 as YYNGEE. This CDR3 is built from 14 residues. V gave up 0 bases and J gave up 5 bases; unmatched junction bases: 3. This chain's CDR3 is CASSVGVAGDTQYF. The CDR3 nucleotides are TGTGCCAGCAGCGTAGGGGTAGCGGGAGATACGCAGTATTTT.

The chain employs TRBV5-8 and TRBJ2-3; no definite D call. In germline, CDR1 is SGHTS, CDR2 YDEGEE. Trimming stripped 0 bases from V and 0 bases from J, with 8 bases between. The CDR3 totals 15 residues. CDR3 in amino acids: CASSLGRASTDTQYF. CDR3 nucleotides: TGTGCCAGCAGCTTGGGCCGGGCTAGCACAGATACGCAGTATTTT.

The chain has TRBV30 and TRBJ2-5, with D perhaps TRBD2 (5 bases). The germline gives CDR1 GTSNPN, CDR2 SVGIG (reference sequence). Trimming removed 0 bases from V and 5 bases from J, with 7 bases in between. This CDR3 has 12 residues. The CDR3 sequence is CAWSVWRETQYF. The CDR3 nucleotides are TGTGCCTGGAGTGTTTGGAGGGAGACCCAGTACTTC.

This rearrangement joins TRBV2 to TRBJ1-2, with 8 bases lining up with TRBD1. There are 16 residues in the CDR3. V gave up 6 bases and J gave up 4 bases; unmatched junction bases: 13. Germline V gene sequence: CDR1 SNHLY, CDR2 FYNNEI. The CDR3 DNA follows: TGTGCCAGCAGAACGGACAGGGTCCATAGTAGCTATGGCTACACCTTC. Translation: CASRTDRVHSSYGYTF.

This clonotype has more than one count but fewer than ten. The chain uses TRBV19 and TRBJ2-1; D is uncertain. The V end was cut by 4 bases, the J end by 5 bases, with 9 bases between. Germline lookup yields CDR1 LNHDA and CDR2 SQIVND (reference sequence). The CDR3 loop spans 13 amino acids. The CDR3 DNA follows: TGTGCCAGTAGTACCGCCACTAACAATGAGCAGTTCTTC. Translated, it gives CASSTATNNEQFF.